The present entry profiles one TCR beta chain with its context. Its specificity is not known. The data were obtained in a study of T cell responses to AZD1222 COVID-19 vaccine. Findings of the study overall: Clonal diversity was possibly underestimated; the donors were predominantly white British and more often female.

V gave up 1 base and J gave up 4 bases; unmatched junction bases: 5. The CDR3 contains 16 residues. Per the germline V gene, CDR1 is PRHDT and CDR2 is FYEKMQ (reference sequence). TCRdb keeps only in-frame clones here, not all; method: immunoSEQ multiplex PCR. The data contain more than 70,000 clones, roughly 90% of them singletons. The chain combines TRBV13 with TRBJ2-5; 11 bases line up with TRBD2. The source was peripheral blood, collected on day 0 of MenACWY control vaccination. This TCR came from an adult in good health. CDR3 sequence reads: CASSLAMGLAVETQYF. The CDR3 nucleotides are TGTGCCAGCAGCTTAGCAATGGGACTAGCGGTAGAGACCCAGTACTTC.